This T cell receptor beta chain came from a study of T-cell memory formation after mild COVID-19. Study background: For the most part, TCR clusters were specific to one donor.

Germline V gives CDR1 MNHEY, CDR2 SVGEGT. The CDR3 has 14 amino acids. TCRdb reprocessed the 5' RACE reads with MiXCR, giving one entry per CDR3 protein. The repertoire consists of 350,000 to 500,000 distinct CDR3 sequences, with roughly 18% occurring once and the leading ten covering 20% to 25%. Of note for this clonotype: Its antigen is not identified. One end of the junction is discordant with germline, which a read error may explain.

Study-wide results and caveats: Clones that contracted from day 15 to 85 were balanced CD4/CD8, while later expanders leaned CD4+.

This sequence joins TRBV6-2 or TRBV6-3 and TRBJ1-5, with D possibly TRBD1 on 5 matching bases. The receptor was derived from a man younger than 35 who had mild COVID-19 (a few samples of this study predate the infection). Cell type and time point are not known. Sequenced input: PBMCs or a T cell subset sorted from them (not recorded which). DNA for the CDR3: TGTGCCAGCAGTGGGGCCGGGGGAGAAGAGCCACAGCATTTT. This translates into CASSGAGGEEPQHF.